This T cell receptor beta chain is from a study of T-cell memory formation after mild COVID-19. Broader study findings: Clones contracting across day 15 to 85 had a balanced CD4/CD8 profile; later expanding clones leaned CD4+. Prior to infection, memory already included some responding clones, suggesting cross-reactive memory joined.

TCRdb reprocessed the 5' RACE reads via MiXCR and lists one record per CDR3 protein. The sample records about 49,000 distinct CDR3 sequences, around 7% being singletons. This clonotype was recorded many times. Its specificity is not known. Sequencing was carried out using PBMCs or a T cell subset sorted from them (not recorded which). This TCR came from a man aged 18 to 29 who had mild COVID-19 (a few samples of this study predate the infection). Cell type and time point are not known.

CDR3 sequence: CASSLAGQPQHF. DNA of the CDR3: TGTGCCAGCAGCTTAGCTGGTCAGCCCCAGCATTTT. This chain links TRBV7-8 with TRBJ1-5; D remains unclear. The V gene's germline CDR1 is SGHVS and CDR2 FQNEAQ. With 0 bases removed from V and 6 bases from J, the gap between germline ends came to 3 bases. This CDR3 is built from 12 residues.